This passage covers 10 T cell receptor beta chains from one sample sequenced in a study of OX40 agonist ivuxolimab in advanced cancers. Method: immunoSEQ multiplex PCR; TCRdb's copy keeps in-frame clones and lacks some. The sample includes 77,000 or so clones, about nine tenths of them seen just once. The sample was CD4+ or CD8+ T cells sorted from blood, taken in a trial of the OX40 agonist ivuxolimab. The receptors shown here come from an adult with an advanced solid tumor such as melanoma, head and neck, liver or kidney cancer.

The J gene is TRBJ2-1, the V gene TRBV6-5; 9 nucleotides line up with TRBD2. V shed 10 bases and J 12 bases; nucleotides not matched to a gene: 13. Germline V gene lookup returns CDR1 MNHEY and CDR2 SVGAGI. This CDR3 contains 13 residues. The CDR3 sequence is CAIGLAGSSVQFF. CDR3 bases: TGTGCCATCGGGCTAGCGGGGAGTTCGGTGCAGTTCTTC.

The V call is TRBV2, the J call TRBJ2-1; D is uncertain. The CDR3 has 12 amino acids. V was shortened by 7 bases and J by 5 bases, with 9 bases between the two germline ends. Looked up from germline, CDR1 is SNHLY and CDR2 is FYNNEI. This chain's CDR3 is CASNRGDNEQFF. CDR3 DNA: TGTGCCAGCAATCGTGGGGACAATGAGCAGTTCTTC. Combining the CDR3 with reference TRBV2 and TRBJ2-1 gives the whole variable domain EPEVTQTPSHQVTQMGQEVILRCVPISNHLYFYWYRQILGQKVEFLVSFYNNEISEKSEIFDDQFSVERPDGSNFTLKIRSTKLEDSAMYFCASNRGDNEQFFGPGTRLTVL.

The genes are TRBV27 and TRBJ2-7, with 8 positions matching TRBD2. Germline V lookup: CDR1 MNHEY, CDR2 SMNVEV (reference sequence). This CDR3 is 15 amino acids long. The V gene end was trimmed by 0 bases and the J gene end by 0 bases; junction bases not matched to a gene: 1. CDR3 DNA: TGTGCCAGCAGTTTATCTAGCGGGGTCTCCTACGAGCAGTACTTC. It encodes CASSLSSGVSYEQYF.

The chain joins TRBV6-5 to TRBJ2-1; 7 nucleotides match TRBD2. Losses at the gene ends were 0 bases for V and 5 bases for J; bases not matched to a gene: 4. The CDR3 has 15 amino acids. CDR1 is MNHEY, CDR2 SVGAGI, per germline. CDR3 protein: CASSYSTGGNNEQFF. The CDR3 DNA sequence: TGTGCCAGCAGTTACTCGACCGGGGGGAACAATGAGCAGTTCTTC.

The CDR3 nucleotides are TGTGCCAGCAGTTACTCAGTCTCCTACGAGCAGTACTTC. Translated, it gives CASSYSVSYEQYF. The chain joins TRBV6-5 to TRBJ2-7, with unresolved D. The CDR3 extends over 13 amino acids. The V end lost 0 bases, the J end lost 0 bases, and 3 bases lay between the germline ends. Germline V lookup: CDR1 MNHEY, CDR2 SVGAGI.

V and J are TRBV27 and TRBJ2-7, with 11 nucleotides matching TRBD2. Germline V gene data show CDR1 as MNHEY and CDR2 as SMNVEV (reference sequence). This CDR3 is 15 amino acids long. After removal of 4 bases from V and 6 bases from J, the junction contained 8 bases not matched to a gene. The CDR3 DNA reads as TGTGCCAGCAGTTCGGTAGCGGGGGGGCCCCTCGAGCAGTACTTC. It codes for CASSSVAGGPLEQYF.

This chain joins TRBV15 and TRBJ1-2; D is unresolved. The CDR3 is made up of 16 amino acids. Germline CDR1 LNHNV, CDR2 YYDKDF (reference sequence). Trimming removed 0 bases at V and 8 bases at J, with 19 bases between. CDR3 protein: CATSREKWSLAPGYTF. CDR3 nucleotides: TGTGCCACCAGCAGAGAGAAGTGGTCCCTCGCCCCGGGCTACACCTTC.

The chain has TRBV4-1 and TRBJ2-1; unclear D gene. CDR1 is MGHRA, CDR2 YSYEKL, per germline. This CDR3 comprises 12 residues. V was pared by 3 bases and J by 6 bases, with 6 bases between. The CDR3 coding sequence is TGCGCCAGCAGCCAGAATCCCAATGAGCAGTTCTTC. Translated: CASSQNPNEQFF.

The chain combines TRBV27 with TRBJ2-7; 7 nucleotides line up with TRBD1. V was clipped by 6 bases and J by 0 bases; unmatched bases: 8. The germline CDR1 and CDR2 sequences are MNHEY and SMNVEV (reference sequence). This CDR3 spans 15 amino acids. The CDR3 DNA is TGTGCCAGCAGCTCCAGGGGGTCTTTCTCCTACGAGCAGTACTTC. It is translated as CASSSRGSFSYEQYF.

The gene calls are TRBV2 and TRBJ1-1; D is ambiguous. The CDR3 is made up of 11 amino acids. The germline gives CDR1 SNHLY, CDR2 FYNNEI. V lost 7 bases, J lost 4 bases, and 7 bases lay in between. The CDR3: CASNGGTEAFF. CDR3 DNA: TGTGCCAGCAATGGTGGCACTGAAGCTTTCTTT.